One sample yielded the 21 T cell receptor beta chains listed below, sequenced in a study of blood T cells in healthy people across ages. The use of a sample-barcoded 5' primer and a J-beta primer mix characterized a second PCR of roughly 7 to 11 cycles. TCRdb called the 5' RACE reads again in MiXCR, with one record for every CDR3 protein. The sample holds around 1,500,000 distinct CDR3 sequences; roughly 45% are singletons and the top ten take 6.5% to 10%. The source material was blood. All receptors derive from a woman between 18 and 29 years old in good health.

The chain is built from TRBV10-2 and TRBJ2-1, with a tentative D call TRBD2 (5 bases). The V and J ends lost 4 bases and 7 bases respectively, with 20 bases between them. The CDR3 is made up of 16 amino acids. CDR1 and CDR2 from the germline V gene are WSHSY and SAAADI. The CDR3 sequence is CASSGSGRTGMNEQFF. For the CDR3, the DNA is TGCGCCAGCAGTGGGTCGGGCCGGACGGGAATGAATGAGCAGTTCTTC.

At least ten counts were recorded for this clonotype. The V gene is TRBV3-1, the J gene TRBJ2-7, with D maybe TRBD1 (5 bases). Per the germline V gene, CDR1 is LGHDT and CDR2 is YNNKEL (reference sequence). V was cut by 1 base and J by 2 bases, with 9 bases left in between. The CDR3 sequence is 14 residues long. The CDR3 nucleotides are TGTGCCAGCAGCCAAGTTACAGGCCCCTACGAGCAGTACTTC. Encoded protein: CASSQVTGPYEQYF.

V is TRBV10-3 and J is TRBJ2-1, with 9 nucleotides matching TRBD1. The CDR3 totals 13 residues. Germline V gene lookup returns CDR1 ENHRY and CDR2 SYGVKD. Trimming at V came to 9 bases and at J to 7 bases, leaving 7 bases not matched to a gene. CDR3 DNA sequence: TGTGCCATAACCGGGACAGGGATGAATGAGCAGTTCTTC. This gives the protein CAITGTGMNEQFF.

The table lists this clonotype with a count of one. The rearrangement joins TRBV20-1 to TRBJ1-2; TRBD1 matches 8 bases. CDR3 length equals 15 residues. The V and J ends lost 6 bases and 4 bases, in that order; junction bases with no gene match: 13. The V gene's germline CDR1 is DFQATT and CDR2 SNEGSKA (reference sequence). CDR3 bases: TGCAGTGCCCGACGCCAGGGGGCGGTAGGCTATGGCTACACCTTC. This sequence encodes CSARRQGAVGYGYTF.

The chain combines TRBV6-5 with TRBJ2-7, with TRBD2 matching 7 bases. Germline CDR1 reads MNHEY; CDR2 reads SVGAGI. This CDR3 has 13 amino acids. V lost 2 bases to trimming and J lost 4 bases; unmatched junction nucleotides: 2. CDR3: CASSYLRGYEQYF. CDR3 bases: TGTGCCAGCAGTTACCTGCGGGGGTACGAGCAGTACTTC.

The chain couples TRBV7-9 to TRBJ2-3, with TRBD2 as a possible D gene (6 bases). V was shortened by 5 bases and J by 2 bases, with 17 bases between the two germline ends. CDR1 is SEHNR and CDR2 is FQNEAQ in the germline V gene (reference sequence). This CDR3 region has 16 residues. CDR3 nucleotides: TGTGCCAGCAGCCCAGAACTAGCTTCACACACAGATACGCAGTATTTT. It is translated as CASSPELASHTDTQYF. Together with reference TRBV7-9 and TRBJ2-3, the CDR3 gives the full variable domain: DTGVSQNPRHKITKRGQNVTFRCDPISEHNRLYWYRQTLGQGPEFLTYFQNEAQLEKSRLLSDRFSAERPKGSFSTLEIQRTEQGDSAMYLCASSPELASHTDTQYFGPGTRLTVL.

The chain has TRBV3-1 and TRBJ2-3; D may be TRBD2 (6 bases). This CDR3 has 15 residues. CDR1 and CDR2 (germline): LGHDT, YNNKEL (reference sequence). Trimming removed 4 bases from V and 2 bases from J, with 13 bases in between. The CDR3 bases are TGTGCCAGCAGCCCCCTTGGAGGGGACACAGATACGCAGTATTTT. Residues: CASSPLGGDTDTQYF.

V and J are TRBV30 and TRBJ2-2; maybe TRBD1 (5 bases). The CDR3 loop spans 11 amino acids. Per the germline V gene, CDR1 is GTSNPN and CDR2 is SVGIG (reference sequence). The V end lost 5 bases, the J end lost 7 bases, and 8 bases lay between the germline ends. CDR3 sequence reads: CAWDSRGELFF. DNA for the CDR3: TGTGCCTGGGACAGCCGCGGGGAGCTGTTTTTT.

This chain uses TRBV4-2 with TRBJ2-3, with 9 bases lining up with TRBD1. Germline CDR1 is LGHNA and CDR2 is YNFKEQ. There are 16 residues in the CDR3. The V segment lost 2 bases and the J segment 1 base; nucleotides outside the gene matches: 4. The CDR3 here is CASSQLQGAGTDTQYF. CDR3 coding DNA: TGTGCCAGCAGCCAACTACAGGGGGCAGGCACAGATACGCAGTATTTT.

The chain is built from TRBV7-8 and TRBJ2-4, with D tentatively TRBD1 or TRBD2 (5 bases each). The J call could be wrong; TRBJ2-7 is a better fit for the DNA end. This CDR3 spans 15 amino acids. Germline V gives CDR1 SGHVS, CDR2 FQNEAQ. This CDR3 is CASSLGVGPTYEQYF. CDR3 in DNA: TGTGCCAGCAGCTTAGGTGTGGGACCAACCTACGAGCAGTACTTC.

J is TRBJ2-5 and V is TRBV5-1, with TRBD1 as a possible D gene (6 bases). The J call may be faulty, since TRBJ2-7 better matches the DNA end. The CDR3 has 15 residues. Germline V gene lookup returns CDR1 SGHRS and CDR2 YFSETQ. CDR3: CASSSQPGQQYEQYF. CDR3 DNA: TGCGCCAGCAGCTCCCAACCGGGACAACAGTACGAGCAGTACTTC.

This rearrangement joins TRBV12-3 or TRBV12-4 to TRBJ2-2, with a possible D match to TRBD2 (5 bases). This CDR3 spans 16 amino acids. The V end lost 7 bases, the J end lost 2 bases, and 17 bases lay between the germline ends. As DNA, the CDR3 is TGTGCCAGCATTGGGCAGAGAGGGATAAACACCGGGGAGCTGTTTTTT. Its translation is CASIGQRGINTGELFF.

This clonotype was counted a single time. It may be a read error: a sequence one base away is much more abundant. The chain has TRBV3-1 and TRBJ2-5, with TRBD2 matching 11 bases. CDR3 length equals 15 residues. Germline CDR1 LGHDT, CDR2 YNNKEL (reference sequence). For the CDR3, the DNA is TGTGCCGGCAGCCGAGGGACTAGCGGAAAAGAGACCCAGTACTTC. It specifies CAGSRGTSGKETQYF.

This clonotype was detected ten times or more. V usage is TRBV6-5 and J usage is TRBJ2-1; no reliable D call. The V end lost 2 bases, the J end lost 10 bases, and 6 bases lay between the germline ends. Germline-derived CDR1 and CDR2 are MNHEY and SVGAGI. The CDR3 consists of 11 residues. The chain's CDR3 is CASSYGREQFF. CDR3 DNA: TGTGCCAGCAGTTACGGGCGGGAGCAGTTCTTC.

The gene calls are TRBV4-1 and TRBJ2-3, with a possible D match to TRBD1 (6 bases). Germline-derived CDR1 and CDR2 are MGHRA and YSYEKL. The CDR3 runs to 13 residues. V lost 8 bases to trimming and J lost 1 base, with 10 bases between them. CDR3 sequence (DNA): TGCGCCAGCGGGGGACACCGCACAGATACGCAGTATTTT. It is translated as CASGGHRTDTQYF.

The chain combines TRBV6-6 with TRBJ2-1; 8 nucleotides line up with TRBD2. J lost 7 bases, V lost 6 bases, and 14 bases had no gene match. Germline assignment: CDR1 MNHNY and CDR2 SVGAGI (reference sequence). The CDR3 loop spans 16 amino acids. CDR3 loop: CASRGRAGREGNEQFF. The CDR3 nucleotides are TGTGCCAGCAGAGGGCGAGCCGGGAGGGAAGGGAATGAGCAGTTCTTC.

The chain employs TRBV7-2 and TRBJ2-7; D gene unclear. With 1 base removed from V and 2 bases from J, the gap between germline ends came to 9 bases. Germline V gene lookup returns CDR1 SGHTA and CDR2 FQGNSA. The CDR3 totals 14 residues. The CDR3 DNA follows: TGTGCCAGCAGCTTAGAACCTCCTGCCTACGAGCAGTACTTC. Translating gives CASSLEPPAYEQYF. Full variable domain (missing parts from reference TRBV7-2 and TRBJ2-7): GAGVSQSPSNKVTEKGKDVELRCDPISGHTALYWYRQSLGQGLEFLIYFQGNSAPDKSGLPSDRFSAERTGGSVSTLTIQRTQQEDSAVYLCASSLEPPAYEQYFGPGTRLTVT.

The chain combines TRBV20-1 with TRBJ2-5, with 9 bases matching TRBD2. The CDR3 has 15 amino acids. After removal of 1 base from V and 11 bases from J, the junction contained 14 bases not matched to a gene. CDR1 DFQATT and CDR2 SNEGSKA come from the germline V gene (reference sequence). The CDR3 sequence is CSARVPGLALDEQYF. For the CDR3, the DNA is TGCAGTGCTAGAGTCCCGGGACTAGCTTTAGATGAGCAGTACTTC.

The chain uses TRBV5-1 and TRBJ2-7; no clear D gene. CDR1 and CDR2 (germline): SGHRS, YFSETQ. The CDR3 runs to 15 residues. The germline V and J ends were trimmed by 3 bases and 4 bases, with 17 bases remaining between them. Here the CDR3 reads CASSSTPDRYYEQYF. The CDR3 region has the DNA TGCGCCAGCAGCTCAACTCCGGATAGATATTACGAGCAGTACTTC.

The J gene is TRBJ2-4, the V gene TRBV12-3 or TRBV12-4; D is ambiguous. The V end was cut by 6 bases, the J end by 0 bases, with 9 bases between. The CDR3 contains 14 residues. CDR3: CASRATGAKNIQYF. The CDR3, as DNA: TGTGCCAGCAGGGCGACGGGAGCCAAAAACATTCAGTACTTC.

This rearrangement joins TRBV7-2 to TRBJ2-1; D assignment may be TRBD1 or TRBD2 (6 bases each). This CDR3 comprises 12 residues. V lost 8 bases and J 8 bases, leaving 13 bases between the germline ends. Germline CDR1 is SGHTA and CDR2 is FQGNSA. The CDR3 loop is CASGQGRHEQFF. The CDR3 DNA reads TGTGCCAGCGGGCAGGGGAGGCATGAGCAGTTCTTC.